Below are 15 T cell receptor beta chains sequenced from a single sample in a study of identical twins (TCRdb year 2016). Libraries came from 5' RACE. This sample was sequenced with an Illumina HiSeq 2000. TCRdb itself trimmed the public reads at Q25 with fastp, ran MiXCR and retained productive beta chains. Rows with one shared CDR3 protein collapse into an entry with the most common genes and DNA. This sample is represented by roughly 190,000 distinct CDR3 sequences; approximately 16% of them were singletons. Roughly two fifths of the sample lies in the top ten. In addition, the sample was reused for a study of T cells expressing NK-cell markers.

The sample was CD8+ T cells sorted from blood. The receptors derive from a woman aged 18-29 years in good health.

The chain combines TRBV12-3 or TRBV12-4 with TRBJ1-1; perhaps TRBD1 as D (6 bases). This CDR3 is built from 14 residues. Trimming removed 7 bases from V and 0 bases from J, with 12 bases in between. The CDR3 sequence is CASNGGSVNTEAFF. CDR3 bases: TGTGCCAGCAACGGGGGCTCGGTGAACACTGAAGCTTTCTTT.

The chain uses TRBV4-3 and TRBJ1-4; 7 bases line up with TRBD1. V lost 4 bases and J lost 0; bases outside the gene matches: 8. The CDR3 is 17 amino acids. Looked up from germline, CDR1 is LGHNA and CDR2 is YSLEER. The CDR3 bases are TGCGCCAGCAGCCCAGAAAGGGGGCTCGCAACTAATGAAAAACTGTTTTTT. Translating gives CASSPERGLATNEKLFF.

The gene calls are TRBV7-2 and TRBJ1-6; tentatively, D is TRBD1 (5 bases). Trimming left V 5 bases short and J 13 bases short, with 18 bases between. Germline-derived CDR1 and CDR2 are SGHTA and FQGNSA. The CDR3 is made up of 14 amino acids. CDR3 sequence reads: CASSKGRGRDPLHF. For the CDR3, the DNA is TGTGCCAGCAGCAAGGGTCGGGGCAGGGATCCCCTCCACTTT.

This clonotype has just a few counts. The chain employs TRBV6-1 and TRBJ2-7; tentatively, D is TRBD2 (5 bases). The CDR3 is made up of 13 amino acids. CDR1 and CDR2 (germline): MNHNS, SASEGT. Between the trimmed V and J ends, which lost 6 bases and 5 bases, there was a span of 14 bases. The CDR3: CASRTLVGDEQYF. The DNA of the CDR3 is TGTGCCAGCAGGACCTTAGTGGGAGACGAGCAGTACTTC.

The rearrangement uses TRBV7-8 and TRBJ2-2, with D tentatively TRBD1 (6 bases). Trimming removed 5 bases at V and 6 bases at J, with 19 bases between. CDR3 size: 16 residues. Germline V CDR1 and CDR2: SGHVS, FQNEAQ. This chain's CDR3 is CASSPQKGVGAGELFF. The CDR3 DNA is TGTGCCAGCAGCCCCCAGAAGGGGGTGGGGGCCGGGGAGCTGTTTTTT.

This clonotype was seen more than once but under ten times. The rearrangement joins TRBV7-9 to TRBJ2-7, with TRBD2 matching over 8 bases. With 4 bases clipped from V and 7 bases from J, the junction kept 6 bases outside the gene matches. CDR1 SEHNR and CDR2 FQNEAQ come from the germline V gene (reference sequence). The CDR3 has 13 amino acids. DNA for the CDR3: TGTGCCAGCAGCTCCACGGGGGGGAGGGAGCAGTACTTC. Protein sequence: CASSSTGGREQYF.

This clonotype was seen more than once but under ten times. This chain connects TRBV10-2 to TRBJ2-6, with D perhaps matching TRBD2 (6 bases). The germline V gene has CDR1 WSHSY and CDR2 SAAADI. Trimming took off 9 bases at V and 3 bases at J, with 9 bases between the two ends. The CDR3 totals 13 residues. Here the CDR3 reads CASAGLGANVLTF. CDR3 DNA: TGCGCCAGTGCGGGACTTGGGGCCAACGTCCTGACTTTC.

This clonotype has at least ten counts. The genes are TRBV12-3 or TRBV12-4 and TRBJ2-1; tentatively, D is TRBD1 (5 bases). The V end lost 6 bases, the J end lost 7 bases, and 13 bases lay between the germline ends. This CDR3 is 13 amino acids long. The CDR3 region is CASSPGFGNEQFF. The CDR3 DNA is TGTGCCAGCAGCCCAGGGTTCGGGAATGAGCAGTTCTTC.

The gene calls are TRBV5-5 and TRBJ1-3; D is unresolved. This CDR3 has 14 residues. Germline CDR1 and CDR2: SGHKS and YYEKEE (reference sequence). Deletions cut 0 bases from V and 4 bases from J, with 8 bases between. DNA for the CDR3: TGTGCCAGCAGCTTGGACGGGATGGGAAACACCATATATTTT. Protein: CASSLDGMGNTIYF.

Points on this clonotype: Germline is not matched at one junction end, which may reflect a read error. V and J are TRBV6-1 and TRBJ1-6; D not certain. CDR1 is MNHNS and CDR2 is SASEGT in the germline V gene. The CDR3 runs 14 residues. The CDR3 coding sequence is TGTGCCAGCACCGCGGCTTACTATAATTCACCCCCCCACTTT. It translates to CASTAAYYNSPPHF.

The chain joins TRBV5-1 to TRBJ2-1; TRBD1 matches 7 bases. The CDR3 runs 16 residues. Germline loops: CDR1 SGHRS, CDR2 YFSETQ. After removal of 1 base from V and 0 bases from J, the junction contained 4 bases not matched to a gene. This CDR3 reads CASSLNRGPSYNEQFF. The CDR3 DNA is TGCGCCAGCAGCTTGAACAGGGGCCCCTCCTACAATGAGCAGTTCTTC.

The V and J genes are TRBV12-3 or TRBV12-4 and TRBJ2-7; no firm D call. CDR3 length: 13 residues. The V end lost 2 bases, the J end lost 6 bases, and 11 bases lay between the germline ends. The CDR3 nucleotides are TGTGCCAGCAGTTTACTAGGGAACGTCGAGCAGTACTTC. Its translation is CASSLLGNVEQYF.

The gene calls are TRBV5-1 and TRBJ2-3, with 12 bases aligning to TRBD2. There are 14 residues in the CDR3. V lost 9 bases, J lost 4 bases, and 6 bases stayed unmatched. CDR1 and CDR2 (germline): SGHRS, YFSETQ. The CDR3 DNA follows: TGCGCCACCGCTAGCGGGGGGGCCCCAGATACGCAGTATTTT. Translated: CATASGGAPDTQYF.

The V and J genes are TRBV5-1 and TRBJ2-1, with unresolved D. This CDR3 is built from 13 residues. Germline V lookup: CDR1 SGHRS, CDR2 YFSETQ. Between the trimmed V and J ends, which lost 3 bases and 4 bases, there was a span of 8 bases. The CDR3 DNA reads TGCGCCAGCAGCTCGACCCCTTACAATGAGCAGTTCTTC. Translating gives CASSSTPYNEQFF.

This clonotype was detected only a few times. V gene TRBV3-1 combines with J gene TRBJ2-2; unclear D gene. The CDR3 sequence is 13 residues long. V was cut by 8 bases and J by 0 bases, with 7 bases left in between. From germline, CDR1 is LGHDT and CDR2 YNNKEL (reference sequence). This CDR3 reads CASWAANTGELFF. The CDR3 DNA follows: TGTGCCAGCTGGGCAGCGAACACCGGGGAGCTGTTTTTT.